The 7 T cell receptor beta chains below come from one sample, sequenced in a study of T cell responses to AZD1222 COVID-19 vaccine. Profiling relied on immunoSEQ multiplex PCR, and the TCRdb table lists in-frame clones only, not all of them. Among approximately 100,000 clones listed, around 92% were seen once. The sequenced sample was peripheral blood, obtained on day 0 of MenACWY control vaccination. The origin of the receptors is an adult in good health.

This clone appeared a single time. The rearrangement uses TRBV7-2 and TRBJ1-4; TRBD1 is a possible D gene (6 bases). The germline V gene has CDR1 SGHTA and CDR2 FQGNSA. V gave up 1 base and J gave up 6 bases, with 15 bases separating them. The CDR3 covers 16 residues. The CDR3 protein is CASSLGGRTVDEKLFF. Written as DNA, the CDR3 is TGTGCCAGCAGCTTAGGGGGCAGGACAGTGGATGAAAAACTGTTTTTT.

This chain connects TRBV7-3 to TRBJ1-2; tentatively, D is TRBD1 (6 bases). From germline, CDR1 is SGHTA and CDR2 FQGTGA. This CDR3 comprises 13 residues. Deletions cut 5 bases from V and 8 bases from J, with 15 bases between. The CDR3 protein is CASSQTGREGYTF. The CDR3 nucleotides are TGTGCCAGCAGCCAGACAGGTCGGGAGGGCTACACCTTC.

Here the CDR3 DNA reads TGTGCCAGCAGTTTATCGGGGGACTTATGGGAGCCTGGAAACACCATATATTTT. This encodes CASSLSGDLWEPGNTIYF. The V call is TRBV27, the J call TRBJ1-3; D is perhaps TRBD1 (5 bases). Trimming cost V 0 bases and J 2 bases, with 17 bases left between them. The CDR3 sequence is 18 residues long. The germline V gene has CDR1 MNHEY and CDR2 SMNVEV (reference sequence).

The chain employs TRBV7-9 and TRBJ2-1; tentatively, D is TRBD2 (6 bases). The CDR3 covers 14 residues. The germline V gene encodes CDR1 SEHNR and CDR2 FQNEAQ (reference sequence). V gave up 6 bases and J gave up 2 bases, with 11 bases separating them. CDR3 amino acids: CASRVAEAYNEQFF. For the CDR3, the DNA is TGTGCCAGCAGAGTAGCGGAGGCCTACAATGAGCAGTTCTTC.

A single count supports this clone. The V call is TRBV6-5, the J call TRBJ1-5; D might be TRBD1 (5 bases). The V gene's germline CDR1 is MNHEY and CDR2 SVGAGI. CDR3 length: 13 amino acids. With 0 bases removed from V and 7 bases from J, the gap between germline ends came to 7 bases. In nucleotides, the CDR3 is TGTGCCAGCAGTTACTCGGGGGAACAGCCCCAGCATTTT. Encoded protein: CASSYSGEQPQHF.

CDR3 loop: CASSQDTGVSYGYTF. The DNA of the CDR3 is TGTGCCAGCAGCCAAGATACGGGCGTCTCTTATGGCTACACCTTC. The chain joins TRBV3-1 (or the pseudogene TRBV3-2) to TRBJ1-2; no firm D call. The ends were cut back, 0 bases at V and 5 bases at J, with 13 bases in the middle. The CDR3 runs 15 residues. The V gene's germline CDR1 is LGHDT and CDR2 YNNKEL (reference sequence).

The chain is built from TRBV5-1 and TRBJ1-2, with 7 bases lining up with TRBD1. V lost 6 bases and J lost 4; bases outside the gene matches: 9. The germline CDR1 and CDR2 sequences are SGHRS and YFSETQ. The CDR3 is 14 amino acids. CDR3 sequence reads: CASTDRAELYGYTF. The CDR3 DNA is TGCGCCAGCACAGACAGGGCAGAACTCTATGGCTACACCTTC.